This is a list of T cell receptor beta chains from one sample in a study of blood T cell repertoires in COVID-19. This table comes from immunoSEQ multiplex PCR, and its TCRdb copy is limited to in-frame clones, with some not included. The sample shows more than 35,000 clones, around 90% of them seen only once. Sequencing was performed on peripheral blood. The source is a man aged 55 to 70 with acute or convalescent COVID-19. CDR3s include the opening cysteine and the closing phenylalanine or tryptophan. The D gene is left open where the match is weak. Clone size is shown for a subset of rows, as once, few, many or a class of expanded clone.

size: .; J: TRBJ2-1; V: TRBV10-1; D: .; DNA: TGCGCCAGCAGTGACAGCGATTACAATGAGCAGTTCTTC; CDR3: CASSDSDYNEQFF
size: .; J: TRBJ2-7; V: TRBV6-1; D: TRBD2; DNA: TGTGCCAGCAGTGTCTTCTCGTCAACTAGCGGGAGTTCCCACGAGCAGTACTTC; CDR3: CASSVFSSTSGSSHEQYF
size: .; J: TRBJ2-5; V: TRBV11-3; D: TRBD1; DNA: TGTGCCAGCAGCTTTCGGACAGGACAAGAGACCCAGTACTTC; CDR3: CASSFRTGQETQYF
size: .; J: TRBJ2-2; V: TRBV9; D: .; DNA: TGTGCCAGCAGCCCCGGGGGGCGGGGACCGAACACCGGGGAGCTGTTTTTT; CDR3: CASSPGGRGPNTGELFF
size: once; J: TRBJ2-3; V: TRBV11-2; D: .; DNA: TGTGCCAGCAGCTTAGGGGAGGGGGGGCAGTATTTT; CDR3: CASSLGEGGQYF
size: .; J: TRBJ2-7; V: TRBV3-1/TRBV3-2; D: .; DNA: TGTGCCAGCAGCCCTCAGGCATACTCCTACGAGCAGTACTTC; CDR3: CASSPQAYSYEQYF
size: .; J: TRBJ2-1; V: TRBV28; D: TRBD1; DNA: TGTGCCAGCAGCCTTGGGACAGGGAGAGGACTAGTCACGGTCAATGAGCAGTTCTTC; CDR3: CASSLGTGRGLVTVNEQFF
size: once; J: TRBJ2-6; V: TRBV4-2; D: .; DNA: TGTGCCAGCAGAACAGGGGAGGCTGGGGCCAACGTCCTGACTTTC; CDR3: CASRTGEAGANVLTF
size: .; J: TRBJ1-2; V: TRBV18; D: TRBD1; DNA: TGTGCCAGCTCACTCCGACAGGGCCAAGCTAACTATGGCTACACCTTC; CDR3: CASSLRQGQANYGYTF
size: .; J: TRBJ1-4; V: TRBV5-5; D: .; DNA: TGTGCCAGCAGCTTGATGGCGGGAGCAACTAATGAAAAACTGTTTTTT; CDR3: CASSLMAGATNEKLFF
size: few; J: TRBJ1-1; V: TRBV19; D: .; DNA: TGTGCCAGTAGTATAGATCTCTCCACAGGGTCCTTACCTTTCTTT; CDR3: CASSIDLSTGSLPFF
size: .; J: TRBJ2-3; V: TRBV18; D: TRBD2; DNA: TGTGCCAGCTCAACCGGGACTAGCGGGACTAATACGCAGTATTTT; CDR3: CASSTGTSGTNTQYF
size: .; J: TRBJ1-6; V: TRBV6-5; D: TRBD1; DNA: TGTGCCAGCAGTTACCAGGCAGGGGGCGGGTCACCCCTCCACTTT; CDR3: CASSYQAGGGSPLHF
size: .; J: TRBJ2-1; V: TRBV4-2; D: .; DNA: TGTGCCAGCAGCCAAATGGGTGCCAGGGTCAGGGGCAATGAGCAGTTCTTC; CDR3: CASSQMGARVRGNEQFF
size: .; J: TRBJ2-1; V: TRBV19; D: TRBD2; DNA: TGTGCCAGTAGTATCGGGCTAGCGGCCAATGAGCAGTTCTTC; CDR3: CASSIGLAANEQFF
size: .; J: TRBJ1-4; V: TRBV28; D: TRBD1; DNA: TGTGCCAGCAGTTTGACAGGGGGCATCTTGAGGACTAATGAAAAACTGTTTTTT; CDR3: CASSLTGGILRTNEKLFF
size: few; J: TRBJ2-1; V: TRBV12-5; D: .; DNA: TGTGCTAGTGGCGGGGACAATGAGCAGTTCTTC; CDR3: CASGGDNEQFF
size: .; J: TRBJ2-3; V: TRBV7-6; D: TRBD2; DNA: TGTGCCAGCAGCCCCCAGGTTCCTAGCGGTACGCAGTATTTT; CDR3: CASSPQVPSGTQYF
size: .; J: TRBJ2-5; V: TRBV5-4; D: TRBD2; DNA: TGTGCCAGCAGCTCGAAGGGGACTAGCGAGACCCAGTACTTC; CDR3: CASSSKGTSETQYF
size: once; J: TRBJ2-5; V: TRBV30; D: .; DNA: TGTGCCTGGAAGGAAGGGGCATACGAGGGACTGTACTTC; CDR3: CAWKEGAYEGLYF
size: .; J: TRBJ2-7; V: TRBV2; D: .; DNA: TGTGCCAGCAGCCTAGCCCACGAGCAGTACTTC; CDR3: CASSLAHEQYF
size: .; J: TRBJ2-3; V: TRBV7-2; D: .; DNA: TGTGCCAGCAGCTTAGATTGGGACTCCACAGATACGCAGTATTTT; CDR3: CASSLDWDSTDTQYF
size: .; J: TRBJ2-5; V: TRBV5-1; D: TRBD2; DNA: TGCGCCAGCAGCCAGCGGGAGGGCCAAGAGACCCAGTACTTC; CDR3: CASSQREGQETQYF
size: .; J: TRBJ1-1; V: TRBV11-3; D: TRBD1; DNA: TGTGCCAGCAGCATCGGGACAGGGACTGAAGCTTTCTTT; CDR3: CASSIGTGTEAFF
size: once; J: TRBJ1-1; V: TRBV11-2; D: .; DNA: TGTGCCAGCAGCTTGGAAAACTTCCAGGGTGAAACTTTCTTT; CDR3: CASSLENFQGETFF
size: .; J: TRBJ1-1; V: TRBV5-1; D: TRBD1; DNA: TGCGCCAGCAGCTTGGCCGGGACAGGGTTTTTGGAAGCTTTCTTT; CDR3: CASSLAGTGFLEAFF
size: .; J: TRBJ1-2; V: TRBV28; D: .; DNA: TGTGCCAGCAGGACGGACAAATATGGCTACACCTTC; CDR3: CASRTDKYGYTF
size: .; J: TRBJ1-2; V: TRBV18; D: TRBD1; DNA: TGTGCCAGCTCACCATCGGGACAGGGGGCAAATGGCTACACCTTC; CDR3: CASSPSGQGANGYTF
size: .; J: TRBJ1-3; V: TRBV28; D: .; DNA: TGTGCCAGCAGTCAGACAGGCTCTGGAAACACCATATATTTT; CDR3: CASSQTGSGNTIYF
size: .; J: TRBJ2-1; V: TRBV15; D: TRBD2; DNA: TGTGCCACCAGCAGAGTACCAGCGGGAGAAATATACAATGAGCAGTTCTTC; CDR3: CATSRVPAGEIYNEQFF
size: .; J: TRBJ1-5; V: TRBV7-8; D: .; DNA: TGTGCCAGCAGCTTAGGGTTGGGGGGGGACCAGCCCCAGCATTTT; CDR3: CASSLGLGGDQPQHF
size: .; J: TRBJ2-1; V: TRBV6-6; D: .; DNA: TGTGCCAGCAGTTACTCGAGCACCTACAATGAGCAGTTCTTC; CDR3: CASSYSSTYNEQFF
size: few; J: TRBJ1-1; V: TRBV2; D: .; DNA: TGTGCCAGCAGTAGGAGTGAAGCTTTCTTT; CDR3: CASSRSEAFF
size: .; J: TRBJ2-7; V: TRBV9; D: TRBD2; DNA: TGTGCCAGCAGCCCCTTTTGGGGACTAGGCTCCGAGCAGTACTTC; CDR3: CASSPFWGLGSEQYF
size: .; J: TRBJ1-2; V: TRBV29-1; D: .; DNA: TGCAGCGTTGAACGGTGGGGGGGCTATGGCTACACCTTC; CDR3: CSVERWGGYGYTF
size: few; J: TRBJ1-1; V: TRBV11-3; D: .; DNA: TGTGCCAGCAGTCCCAGGGGAGCGGACACTGAAGCTTTCTTT; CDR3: CASSPRGADTEAFF
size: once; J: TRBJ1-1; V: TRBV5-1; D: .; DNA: TGCGCCAGCACGCCGACGAGGGGGAGCACTGAAGCTTTCTTT; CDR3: CASTPTRGSTEAFF
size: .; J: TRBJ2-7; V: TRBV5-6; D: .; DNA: TGTGCCAGCAGCTCGACCTGGGAGTACCCCTACGAGCAGTACTTC; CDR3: CASSSTWEYPYEQYF
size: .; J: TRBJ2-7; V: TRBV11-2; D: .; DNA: TGTGCCAGCAGCTTAGAGGGAGGCCCCTACGAGCAGTACTTC; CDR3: CASSLEGGPYEQYF
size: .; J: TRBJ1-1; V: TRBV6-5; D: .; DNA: TGTGCCAGCAGTCGTGGACAGAGTGAAGCTTTCTTT; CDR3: CASSRGQSEAFF
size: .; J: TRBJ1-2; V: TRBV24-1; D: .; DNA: TGTGCCACCTCGACAACGGGGGAAGGGTATGGCTACACCTTC; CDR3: CATSTTGEGYGYTF
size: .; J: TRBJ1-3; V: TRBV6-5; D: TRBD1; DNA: TGTGCCAGCAGTTACGGGACAGGGGCTGGAAACACCATATATTTT; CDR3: CASSYGTGAGNTIYF
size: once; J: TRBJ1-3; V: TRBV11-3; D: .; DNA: TGTGCCAGCAGCTTCCTCTCGGGTTATGCCTCTGGAAACACCATATATTTT; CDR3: CASSFLSGYASGNTIYF
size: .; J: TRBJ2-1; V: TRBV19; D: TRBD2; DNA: TGTGCCAGTACGTTTCTGGGCGGGAGTTCGGATGAGCAGTTCTTC; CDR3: CASTFLGGSSDEQFF
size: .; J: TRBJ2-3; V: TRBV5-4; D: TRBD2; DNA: TGTGCCAGCAGCTTGTATGGTAGCGGGGGGTCTAGCACAGATACGCAGTATTTT; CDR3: CASSLYGSGGSSTDTQYF
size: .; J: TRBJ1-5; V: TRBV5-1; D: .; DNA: TGCGCCAGCAGCTTGGAAAGGGGTGATCAGCCCCAGCATTTT; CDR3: CASSLERGDQPQHF